This TCR beta chain was captured by sequencing in a study of T cell responses to AZD1222 COVID-19 vaccine. A remark on this clone: Its antigen is still unknown.

TCRdb's table, derived via immunoSEQ multiplex PCR, lists solely in-frame clones and lacks some. The data hold approximately 150,000 clones, with approximately 88% observed a single time. Study outcomes and limitations: Unmutated variant regions are reportedly targeted by nearly half of spike-specific TCRs.

Germline CDR1 reads SGDLS; CDR2 reads YYNGEE. With V trimmed by 4 bases and J by 3 bases, 3 bases remained unmatched. This CDR3 region has 16 residues. This chain joins TRBV9 and TRBJ2-4; 14 bases are shared with TRBD2. This sequence originates from an adult in good health. The material sequenced was peripheral blood, taken on day 0 of AZD1222 vaccination. The CDR3 sequence is CASSMGTSGGKNIQYF. In DNA, the CDR3 is TGTGCCAGCAGCATGGGGACTAGCGGGGGCAAAAACATTCAGTACTTC.